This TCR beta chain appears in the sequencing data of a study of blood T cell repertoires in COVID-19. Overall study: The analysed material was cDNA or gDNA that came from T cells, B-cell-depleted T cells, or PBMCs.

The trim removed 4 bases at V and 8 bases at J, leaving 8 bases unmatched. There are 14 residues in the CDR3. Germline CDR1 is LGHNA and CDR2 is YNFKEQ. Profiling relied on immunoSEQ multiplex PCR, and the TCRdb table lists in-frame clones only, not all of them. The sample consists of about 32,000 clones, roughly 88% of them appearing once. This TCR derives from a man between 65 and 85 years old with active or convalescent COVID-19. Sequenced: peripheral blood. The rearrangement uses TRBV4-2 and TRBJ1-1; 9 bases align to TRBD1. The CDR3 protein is CASSLSGTGSEAFF. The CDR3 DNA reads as TGTGCCAGCAGCCTTTCCGGGACAGGGTCAGAAGCTTTCTTT.